The next 18 T cell receptor beta chains were all read from a single sample in a study of cytomegalovirus exposure and HLA in healthy donors. Primers: 60 Vbeta forward and 13 Jbeta reverse. Assay: immunoSEQ multiplex PCR; the TCRdb copy retains only in-frame clones and omits some. This table has fewer than 200,000 clones, roughly 80% appearing once. The sequencing sample was made of PBMCs. Receptors originate from a woman in her forties or fifties in good health and CMV-seropositive.

V is TRBV29-1 and J is TRBJ2-2; D uncertain. V was shortened by 3 bases and J by 5 bases, with 10 bases between the two germline ends. Germline V gene lookup returns CDR1 SQVTM and CDR2 ANQGSEA. The CDR3 extends over 13 amino acids. CDR3 loop: CSVEGPLTGELFF. In DNA, the CDR3 is TGCAGCGTTGAGGGCCCCCTTACCGGGGAGCTGTTTTTT.

The chain couples TRBV29-1 to TRBJ2-3, with 13 bases identical to TRBD2. V dropped 8 bases and J dropped 3; count of bases not matched to a gene: 5. This CDR3 contains 14 residues. CDR1 and CDR2 (germline): SQVTM, ANQGSEA. CDR3 amino acids: CSSSTSGGTDTQYF. For the CDR3, the DNA is TGCAGCTCCTCGACTAGCGGGGGGACAGATACGCAGTATTTT.

This sequence joins TRBV6-1 and TRBJ2-7; TRBD2 aligns across 10 bases. Per germline, CDR1 MNHNS and CDR2 SASEGT. The CDR3 covers 14 residues. V trimming: 4 bases; J trimming: 8 bases; junction bases outside the gene matches: 8. CDR3 protein: CASSVEREGIKQYF. The CDR3 DNA is TGTGCCAGCAGTGTCGAGCGGGAGGGCATAAAGCAGTACTTC.

The chain uses TRBV28 and TRBJ1-2, with 7 positions matching TRBD1. Trimming at V came to 5 bases and at J to 5 bases, leaving 5 bases not matched to a gene. From germline, CDR1 is MDHEN and CDR2 SYDVKM. This CDR3 has 13 amino acids. The CDR3 DNA reads TGTGCCAGCAGTCCGGACAGGCTATATGGCTACACCTTC. It yields the protein CASSPDRLYGYTF.

This chain connects TRBV5-1 to TRBJ2-3; 8 bases map to TRBD2. In germline, CDR1 is SGHRS, CDR2 YFSETQ. V dropped 4 bases and J dropped 2; count of bases not matched to a gene: 6. The length of the CDR3 is 15 residues. CDR3 coding DNA: TGCGCCAGCAGCACAGCGGGGGTCAACACAGATACGCAGTATTTT. This gives the protein CASSTAGVNTDTQYF.

Points on this clone: One end of the junction is discordant with germline, which a read error may explain. The V call is TRBV7-9, the J call TRBJ2-7; tentatively, D is TRBD1 (5 bases). Germline loops: CDR1 SEHNR, CDR2 FQNEAQ (reference sequence). The CDR3 length is 13 residues. CDR3 loop: CSSSYAKGNEQYF. The CDR3 DNA sequence: TGTTCCAGCAGCTACGCAAAGGGGAACGAGCAGTACTTC.

V usage is TRBV18 and J usage is TRBJ2-6, with 7 bases matching TRBD2. The germline CDR1 and CDR2 sequences are KGHSH and LQKENI. Losses at the gene ends were 6 bases for V and 2 bases for J; bases not matched to a gene: 4. This CDR3 contains 15 residues. This CDR3 is CASSTSGTGANVLTF. The DNA of the CDR3 is TGTGCCAGCTCTACAAGCGGGACTGGGGCCAACGTCCTGACTTTC.

This clone was seen only once. The gene calls are TRBV4-1 and TRBJ1-2, with 7 bases matching TRBD1. CDR1 and CDR2 (germline): MGHRA, YSYEKL. The CDR3 extends over 17 amino acids. The junction had 16 bases not matched to a gene; V was cut back by 1 base and J by 8 bases. The CDR3 spells CASSQASAPTGRSGYTF. Written as DNA, the CDR3 is TGCGCCAGCAGCCAAGCCTCAGCCCCGACAGGGAGGAGCGGCTACACCTTC.

V and J are TRBV7-3 and TRBJ2-5; 9 bases align to TRBD2. V lost 3 bases and J lost 6; bases outside the gene matches: 8. The CDR3 covers 15 residues. Germline V gene sequence: CDR1 SGHTA, CDR2 FQGTGA. In DNA, the CDR3 is TGTGCCAGCAGCTTTGGGGCGGGAGGGCACCAGACCCAGTACTTC. As protein: CASSFGAGGHQTQYF. Full variable domain (rest looked up from reference TRBV7-3 and TRBJ2-5): GAGVSQTPSNKVTEKGKYVELRCDPISGHTALYWYRQSLGQGPEFLIYFQGTGAADDSGLPNDRFFAVRPEGSVSTLKIQRTERGDSAVYLCASSFGAGGHQTQYFGPGTRLLVL.

V and J are TRBV5-6 and TRBJ2-7, with D possibly matching TRBD1 (5 bases). Trimming took off 1 base at V and 6 bases at J, with 14 bases between the two ends. CDR1 and CDR2 from the germline V gene are SGHDT and YYEEEE. The length of the CDR3 is 14 residues. The CDR3 DNA follows: TGTGCCAGCAGCTTGATCCAGGGATACTCCGAGCAGTACTTC. Encoded protein: CASSLIQGYSEQYF.

V is TRBV11-2 and J is TRBJ2-5; a weak D match, TRBD2 (6 bases). Trimming cost V 3 bases and J 1 base, with 12 bases left between them. Germline CDR1 and CDR2: SGHAT and FQNNGV. The CDR3 totals 15 residues. The CDR3, as DNA: TGTGCCAGCAGCTTGAATGCGGGGCCCCAAGAGACCCAGTACTTC. Protein product: CASSLNAGPQETQYF.

This clone was observed a single time. The J gene is TRBJ2-7, the V gene TRBV6-6; 7 nucleotides match TRBD1. The CDR3 totals 16 residues. Germline V gives CDR1 MNHNY, CDR2 SVGAGI (reference sequence). V dropped 6 bases and J dropped 4; count of bases not matched to a gene: 15. For the CDR3, the DNA is TGTGCCAGCAGCCCCACCACAACCGGGACAGCATACGAGCAGTACTTC. Translated: CASSPTTTGTAYEQYF.

The J gene is TRBJ1-6, the V gene TRBV30, with unresolved D. CDR1 and CDR2 from the germline V gene are GTSNPN and SVGIG (reference sequence). V lost 2 bases, J lost 3 bases, and 17 bases lay in between. CDR3 length equals 17 residues. The CDR3 region has the DNA TGTGCCTGGAGTATGACTAGGGCAGCCTACTATAATTCACCCCTCCACTTT. As protein: CAWSMTRAAYYNSPLHF.

V usage is TRBV2 and J usage is TRBJ1-6; D is perhaps TRBD1 (6 bases). Per the germline V gene, CDR1 is SNHLY and CDR2 is FYNNEI. Deletions cut 6 bases from V and 7 bases from J, with 13 bases between. The CDR3 has 14 residues. CDR3 DNA: TGTGCCAGCAGCCCCGGACAGCCAAATTCACCCCTCCACTTT. Amino acids: CASSPGQPNSPLHF.

The chain carries TRBV19 and TRBJ2-3, with TRBD2 identical over 9 bases. The trim removed 2 bases at V and 6 bases at J, leaving 6 bases unmatched. From germline, CDR1 is LNHDA and CDR2 SQIVND (reference sequence). This CDR3 has 15 residues. CDR3 bases: TGTGCCAGTAGTATATCCGGGACTAGCAGGGATACGCAGTATTTT. Residues: CASSISGTSRDTQYF.

V gene TRBV10-3 combines with J gene TRBJ2-1; D possibly corresponds to TRBD1 (6 bases). Deletions cut 7 bases from V and 6 bases from J, with 13 bases between. The CDR3 has 13 amino acids. Germline V gene sequence: CDR1 ENHRY, CDR2 SYGVKD. The CDR3 spells CAITRDIANEQFF. The CDR3 region has the DNA TGTGCCATCACCAGGGACATAGCCAATGAGCAGTTCTTC.

This clone showed up just a few times. The rearrangement joins TRBV30 to TRBJ1-2; weak D call: TRBD1 (5 bases). Germline assignment: CDR1 GTSNPN and CDR2 SVGIG (reference sequence). The CDR3 has 14 amino acids. Trimming stripped 0 bases from V and 8 bases from J, with 16 bases between. CDR3 bases: TGTGCCTGGAGTGTACTTGGGAGGGGTCGGGGCTACACCTTC. This encodes CAWSVLGRGRGYTF. The full variable domain, rest sourced from reference TRBV30 and TRBJ1-2, is SQTIHQWPATLVQPVGSPLSLECTVEGTSNPNLYWYRQAAGRGLQLLFYSVGIGQISSEVPQNLSASRPQDRQFILSSKKLLLSDSGFYLCAWSVLGRGRGYTFGSGTRLTVV.

J is TRBJ2-2 and V is TRBV29-1; maybe TRBD1 (5 bases). CDR3 length equals 14 residues. Germline V gene sequence: CDR1 SQVTM, CDR2 ANQGSEA. Trimming removed 5 bases from V and 0 bases from J, with 10 bases in between. CDR3 sequence (DNA): TGCAGCGTTCATAGGGGTACGAACACCGGGGAGCTGTTTTTT. This gives the protein CSVHRGTNTGELFF.